This is a list of T cell receptor beta chains from one sample in a study of T cell responses to AZD1222 COVID-19 vaccine. TCRdb keeps only in-frame clones here, not all; method: immunoSEQ multiplex PCR. The repertoire holds 150,000 to 200,000 clones, with 70% to 90% as singletons. The sequences come from peripheral blood, collected 28 days after the second AZD1222 dose. The origin of the receptors is an adult who received the AZD1222 COVID-19 vaccine. Both conserved end residues are part of each CDR3. The order of the fields is clone size, J gene, D gene, V gene, CDR3 DNA, CDR3 protein. A D gene is named only where the DNA matches it firmly. Some rows mark clone size as missing; the rest say once, few, many or name a class of expanded clone.

>-|TRBJ1-4|-|TRBV7-7
TGTGCTAGCAGCTTAGGCGGGGGTAATGAAAAACTGTTTTTT
CASSLGGGNEKLFF
>-|TRBJ2-5|TRBD2|TRBV4-3
TGCGCCAGCAGCCAAGAAGGGCTAGCGGGAGGAGGAGAGACCCAGTACTTC
CASSQEGLAGGGETQYF
>-|TRBJ2-7|TRBD2|TRBV28
TGTGCCAGCAGTTTACTTTCCCCAGCGGGGTATCCCTACGAGCAGTACTTC
CASSLLSPAGYPYEQYF
>-|TRBJ2-7|TRBD2|TRBV5-5
TGTGCCAGCAGCTTGGATCCTAGCGGGAGATCGAACGAGCAGTACTTC
CASSLDPSGRSNEQYF
>-|TRBJ1-1|-|TRBV18
TGTGCCAGCTCCCTCACAGGACAGAACACTGAAGCTTTCTTT
CASSLTGQNTEAFF
>-|TRBJ2-7|TRBD1|TRBV6-2/TRBV6-3
TGTGCCAGCAGTGGACAGGGGTTCGCTTACGAGCAGTACTTC
CASSGQGFAYEQYF
>-|TRBJ2-7|TRBD2|TRBV7-9
TGTGCCAGCAGCTTATTTAGCGGGAGCGCCTACGAGCAGTACTTC
CASSLFSGSAYEQYF
>-|TRBJ2-5|-|TRBV16
TGTGCCAGCAGCCAATCGAATTTAGCAGAGACCCAGTACTTC
CASSQSNLAETQYF
>-|TRBJ2-5|-|TRBV6-2/TRBV6-3
TGTGCCAGCAGTTACCCACAAGAGACCCAGTACTTC
CASSYPQETQYF
>-|TRBJ1-1|-|TRBV10-3
TGTGCCATCAGTGAGAGAGGAATGAACACTGAAGCTTTCTTT
CAISERGMNTEAFF
>-|TRBJ2-3|-|TRBV4-3
TGCGCCAGCAGCCAAGATTCTGCAGGGACAGATACGCAGTATTTT
CASSQDSAGTDTQYF
>-|TRBJ2-7|-|TRBV28
TGTGCCAGCAGGGGGTGGGGTTCCTACGAGCAGTACTTC
CASRGWGSYEQYF
>-|TRBJ1-1|-|TRBV18
TGTGCCAGCTCACTTCGGACATTGGATTTGAACACTGAAGCTTTCTTT
CASSLRTLDLNTEAFF
>-|TRBJ2-1|-|TRBV7-9
TGTGCCAGCAGCCCCCGACTTCTTAAGAACGCCTACAATGAGCAGTTCTTC
CASSPRLLKNAYNEQFF
>-|TRBJ1-5|-|TRBV21-1
TGTGCCAGCAGCAAAGGGTACGCTCAGCCCCAGCATTTT
CASSKGYAQPQHF
>-|TRBJ1-5|-|TRBV6-1
TGTGCCAGCAGTGAAGGGGTAGGGCAGCCCCAGCATTTT
CASSEGVGQPQHF
>-|TRBJ1-3|TRBD1|TRBV19
TGTGCCAGTAATACGGACAGGAGTGGAAACACCATATATTTT
CASNTDRSGNTIYF
>-|TRBJ2-7|TRBD1|TRBV7-2
TGTGCCAGCAGCTTAGGGACAGGGGGTAGGCAGTACTTC
CASSLGTGGRQYF
>-|TRBJ1-4|TRBD1|TRBV2
TGTGCCAGCAGTGGGACGACAGGGGCTAATGAAAAACTGTTTTTT
CASSGTTGANEKLFF
>-|TRBJ2-5|-|TRBV18
TGTGCCAGCTCACCACGGGCAAAAGAGACCCAGTACTTC
CASSPRAKETQYF
>-|TRBJ2-7|-|TRBV5-5
TGTGCCAGCAGCCCAGATCTCCTATGGTTGGGGGAGCAGTACTTC
CASSPDLLWLGEQYF
>-|TRBJ2-7|-|TRBV5-4
TGTGCCAGCAGCAAACAGGGAGTGGACGAGCAGTACTTC
CASSKQGVDEQYF
>-|TRBJ2-7|-|TRBV28
TGTGCCAGCAGATCCGGGGAGAGGTACGAGCAGTACTTC
CASRSGERYEQYF
>-|TRBJ1-5|TRBD1|TRBV28
TGTGCCAGCAGGTCAGGGACAGGGGGGAATCAGCCCCAGCATTTT
CASRSGTGGNQPQHF
>-|TRBJ2-2|TRBD2|TRBV28
TGTGCCAGCAGGGCTAGCGGGAGATCTGGGGAGCTGTTTTTT
CASRASGRSGELFF
>once|TRBJ2-2|-|TRBV6-2/TRBV6-3
TGTGCCAGCAGTGTATCGAACACCGGGGAGCTGTTTTTT
CASSVSNTGELFF
>-|TRBJ2-3|-|TRBV6-6
TGTGCCACCGGACAGAACACAGATACGCAGTATTTT
CATGQNTDTQYF
>once|TRBJ2-7|-|TRBV7-9
TGTGCCAGCAGCCCACCCTGGGGGTCCGAGCAGTACTTC
CASSPPWGSEQYF